This T cell receptor beta chain originates from a study of T-cell memory formation after mild COVID-19. Findings and caveats of the study: Later expanders leaned CD4+, whereas day 15 to 85 contracting clones were balanced CD4/CD8.

This clonotype has a handful of counts. Its cognate antigen is unknown. The V end was cut by 5 bases, the J end by 3 bases, with 13 bases between. Germline V gene sequence: CDR1 SGHTA, CDR2 FQGNSA. This CDR3 comprises 14 residues. TCR alpha and TCR beta cDNA libraries with sample barcodes and UMIs came from 5'RACE using constant-segment primers. TCRdb ran MiXCR on the 5' RACE reads and lists one entry per CDR3 protein. The table shows a few hundred thousand distinct CDR3 sequences, with roughly an eighth occurring only once. This clonotype was obtained from a man aged 18 to 35 who had mild COVID-19 (a few samples of this study predate the infection). Cell type and time point are not known. The sample taken for sequencing was PBMCs or a T cell subset sorted from them (not recorded which). The J gene is TRBJ1-2, the V gene TRBV7-2; TRBD1 is a possible D gene (5 bases). CDR3 bases: TGTGCCAGCAGCCCTCTCTCGGGGGACTATGGCTACACCTTC. This encodes CASSPLSGDYGYTF.